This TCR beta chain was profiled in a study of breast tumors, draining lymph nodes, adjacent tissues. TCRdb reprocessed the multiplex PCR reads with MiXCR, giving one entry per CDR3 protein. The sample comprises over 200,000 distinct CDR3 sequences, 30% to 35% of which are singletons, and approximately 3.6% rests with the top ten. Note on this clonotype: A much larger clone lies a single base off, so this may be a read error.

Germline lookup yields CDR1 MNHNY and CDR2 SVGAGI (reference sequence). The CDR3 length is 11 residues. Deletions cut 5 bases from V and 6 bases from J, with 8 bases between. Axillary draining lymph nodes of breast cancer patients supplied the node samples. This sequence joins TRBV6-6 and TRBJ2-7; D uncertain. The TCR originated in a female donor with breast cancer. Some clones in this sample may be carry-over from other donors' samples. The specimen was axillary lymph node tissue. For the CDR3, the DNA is TGTGCCAGCAGTCAAGTTCCCGAGCAGTACTTC. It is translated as CASSQVPEQYF.